A single sample gave rise to the 22 T cell receptor beta chains below, sequenced in a study of follicular helper T cells after annual influenza vaccination. Time point meaning: 2015-2016 season, pre-vaccination. Data came from immunoSEQ multiplex PCR; TCRdb stores just in-frame clones and leaves some out. The data contain some 14,000 clones, just under 80% of them singletons. The source material was CXCR5- memory CD4+ T cells sorted from blood, sampled on the day of influenza vaccination. Every receptor here comes from an adult who received the influenza vaccine.

A remark on this clone: Within the sample, other DNA sequences also encode this same CDR3. V usage is TRBV18 and J usage is TRBJ1-2; unclear D gene. The germline CDR1 and CDR2 sequences are KGHSH and LQKENI. V lost 3 bases, J lost 8 bases, and 10 bases lay in between. The CDR3 extends over 12 amino acids. CDR3 residues: CASSPRRWGYTF. CDR3 coding DNA: TGTGCCAGCTCACCGAGGCGGTGGGGCTACACCTTC.

The CDR3 nucleotides are TGTGCCAGCAGTGGGCCGGGGGCAGAGACCCAGTACTTC. Translation gives CASSGPGAETQYF. The rearrangement joins TRBV2 to TRBJ2-5; the D call may be TRBD1 or TRBD2 (6 bases each). The CDR3 runs to 13 residues. Trimming cost V 4 bases and J 4 bases, with 10 bases left between them. The germline CDR1 and CDR2 sequences are SNHLY and FYNNEI.

The rearrangement uses TRBV14 and TRBJ2-1; tentatively, D is TRBD1 or TRBD2 (5 bases each). This CDR3 is built from 13 residues. The germline V gene has CDR1 SGHDN and CDR2 FVKESK. Trimming removed 5 bases at V and 8 bases at J, with 13 bases between. The CDR3: CASSKAWGYEQFF. CDR3 DNA sequence: TGTGCCAGCAGCAAAGCTTGGGGGTATGAGCAGTTCTTC.

This clone occurred once. This rearrangement joins TRBV5-1 to TRBJ1-1; maybe TRBD1 (5 bases). Germline loops: CDR1 SGHRS, CDR2 YFSETQ. This CDR3 has 14 residues. V was shortened by 2 bases and J by 2 bases, with 10 bases between the two germline ends. The CDR3 coding sequence is TGCGCCAGCAGCTTCGGGGCCTCTAACACTGAAGCTTTCTTT. Protein sequence: CASSFGASNTEAFF.

V and J are TRBV4-1 and TRBJ2-2; D is ambiguous. Trimming pared 0 bases from V and 4 bases from J, leaving 9 bases between. Looked up from germline, CDR1 is MGHRA and CDR2 is YSYEKL. The length of the CDR3 is 15 residues. The CDR3 loop is CASSQDFSTTGELFF. The CDR3 DNA reads as TGCGCCAGCAGCCAAGATTTTTCTACCACCGGGGAGCTGTTTTTT.

The gene calls are TRBV28 and TRBJ2-7; TRBD2 is a possible D gene (5 bases). The germline V and J ends were trimmed by 5 bases and 3 bases, with 20 bases remaining between them. Germline assignment: CDR1 MDHEN and CDR2 SYDVKM. The length of the CDR3 is 16 residues. The CDR3 is CASSPIIALRVYEQYF. As DNA, the CDR3 is TGTGCCAGCAGTCCGATCATAGCGCTGAGGGTCTACGAGCAGTACTTC.

The chain joins TRBV6-6 to TRBJ2-3; D is uncertain. The CDR3 has 14 residues. V lost 0 bases, J lost 2 bases, and 6 bases lay in between. The germline V gene encodes CDR1 MNHNY and CDR2 SVGAGI (reference sequence). The CDR3 sequence is CASSYSPVTDTQYF. The CDR3 region has the DNA TGTGCCAGCAGTTACTCGCCAGTCACAGATACGCAGTATTTT.

The genes are TRBV28 and TRBJ1-2; D unresolved. The germline V gene has CDR1 MDHEN and CDR2 SYDVKM. Trimming took 5 bases from V and 8 from J, leaving 21 bases between them. CDR3 length equals 15 residues. Here the CDR3 reads CASSPRLTILGGYTF. The CDR3 DNA is TGTGCCAGCAGTCCTCGTTTGACCATTTTGGGGGGCTACACCTTC.

The chain couples TRBV2 to TRBJ2-5; D perhaps matches TRBD1 (6 bases). CDR3 length: 13 amino acids. The V and J ends lost 4 bases and 3 bases respectively, with 9 bases between them. In germline, CDR1 is SNHLY, CDR2 FYNNEI. The CDR3 reads CASSGQDEETQYF. The CDR3 nucleotides are TGTGCCAGCAGTGGACAGGACGAAGAGACCCAGTACTTC.

The rearrangement links TRBV2 to TRBJ1-1; possibly TRBD1 for D (6 bases). The CDR3 loop spans 11 amino acids. Germline V gives CDR1 SNHLY, CDR2 FYNNEI. Trimming stripped 9 bases from V and 3 bases from J, with 8 bases between. CDR3 residues: CASTGYTEAFF. The CDR3 DNA reads TGTGCCAGTACAGGGTACACTGAAGCTTTCTTT. The complete variable domain, with remaining parts taken from reference TRBV2 and TRBJ1-1, reads EPEVTQTPSHQVTQMGQEVILRCVPISNHLYFYWYRQILGQKVEFLVSFYNNEISEKSEIFDDQFSVERPDGSNFTLKIRSTKLEDSAMYFCASTGYTEAFFGQGTRLTVV.

This chain uses TRBV4-2 with TRBJ2-5; perhaps TRBD2 as D (5 bases). The CDR3 extends over 16 amino acids. Germline CDR1 reads LGHNA; CDR2 reads YNFKEQ. V lost 2 bases to trimming and J lost 2 bases, with 15 bases between them. This CDR3 is CASSQSLLGGQETQYF. CDR3 bases: TGTGCCAGCAGCCAAAGCCTCCTAGGCGGGCAAGAGACCCAGTACTTC.

The V call is TRBV11-2, the J call TRBJ2-2; 10 bases line up with TRBD2. CDR3 length equals 16 residues. Trimming took 4 bases from V and 5 from J; bases not matched to a gene: 7. The germline V gene encodes CDR1 SGHAT and CDR2 FQNNGV. The CDR3 coding sequence is TGTGCCAGCAGCTCCCTACTAGCGGGGCCGACCGGGGAGCTGTTTTTT. It encodes CASSSLLAGPTGELFF.

This clone occurred a few times. The rearrangement uses TRBV6-6 and TRBJ2-2; 10 nucleotides line up with TRBD2. The CDR3 extends over 16 amino acids. The junction had 8 bases not matched to a gene; V was cut back by 6 bases and J by 4 bases. Per germline, CDR1 MNHNY and CDR2 SVGAGI (reference sequence). The CDR3 loop is CASRTPSGGLTGELFF. The CDR3 DNA follows: TGTGCCAGCAGGACTCCTAGCGGGGGACTCACCGGGGAGCTGTTTTTT.

This clone is a singleton in its sample. J is TRBJ2-3 and V is TRBV7-8, with TRBD2 matching 9 bases. The CDR3 has 16 amino acids. Trimming at V came to 5 bases and at J to 2 bases, leaving 8 bases not matched to a gene. CDR1 and CDR2 from the germline V gene are SGHVS and FQNEAQ. The CDR3 reads CASSHKTSGITDTQYF. Here the CDR3 DNA reads TGTGCCAGCAGCCACAAGACTAGCGGAATCACAGATACGCAGTATTTT. Using reference TRBV7-8 and TRBJ2-3 for the parts outside the CDR3, the full variable domain is GAGVSQSPRYKVAKRGQDVALRCDPISGHVSLFWYQQALGQGPEFLTYFQNEAQLDKSGLPSDRFFAERPEGSVSTLKIQRTQQEDSAVYLCASSHKTSGITDTQYFGPGTRLTVL.

The chain is built from TRBV25-1 and TRBJ1-2; D not resolved. Germline-derived CDR1 and CDR2 are MGHDK and SYGVNS. The V end was cut by 1 base, the J end by 5 bases, with 14 bases between. The CDR3 has 15 amino acids. CDR3 loop: CASSESGSPTYGYTF. DNA for the CDR3: TGTGCCAGCAGTGAATCCGGCAGTCCTACGTATGGCTACACCTTC.

The chain combines TRBV6-6 with TRBJ2-5; TRBD1 agrees at 9 bases. The CDR3 is 14 residues long. The germline V gene encodes CDR1 MNHNY and CDR2 SVGAGI (reference sequence). The ends lost 1 base at V and 5 bases at J; junction bases unmatched: 2. The CDR3 loop is CASSYWTGEETQYF. For the CDR3, the DNA is TGTGCCAGCAGTTACTGGACAGGGGAGGAGACCCAGTACTTC.

The chain uses TRBV4-2 and TRBJ2-7, with a possible D match to TRBD2 (6 bases). The germline V gene encodes CDR1 LGHNA and CDR2 YNFKEQ. This CDR3 has 14 residues. The V gene lost 3 bases and the J gene lost 3 bases, with 12 bases spanning the gap. The CDR3 sequence is CASSQGGDLYEQYF. In DNA, the CDR3 is TGTGCCAGCAGCCAGGGCGGGGACCTCTACGAGCAGTACTTC.

This clone was detected only a few times. This sequence joins TRBV7-9 and TRBJ2-2; 8 positions agree with TRBD1. Looked up from germline, CDR1 is SEHNR and CDR2 is FQNEAQ (reference sequence). V shed 2 bases, J shed 3 bases, and the junction held 5 bases outside the gene matches. This CDR3 region has 16 residues. For the CDR3, the DNA is TGTGCCAGCAGCTTACCCGGACAGGGTTACACCGGGGAGCTGTTTTTT. Translation: CASSLPGQGYTGELFF.

This clone was seen only once. The J gene is TRBJ2-7, the V gene TRBV7-2; D assignment may be TRBD1 or TRBD2 (6 bases each). V dropped 7 bases and J dropped 2 bases, with 18 bases sitting between them. From germline, CDR1 is SGHTA and CDR2 FQGNSA. The CDR3 extends over 15 amino acids. The chain's CDR3 is CASKFGGGLPYEQYF. The CDR3 region has the DNA TGTGCCAGCAAATTTGGAGGGGGGCTACCCTACGAGCAGTACTTC.

The chain has TRBV19 and TRBJ1-5, with D possibly matching TRBD1 (6 bases). Germline CDR1 reads LNHDA; CDR2 reads SQIVND (reference sequence). The CDR3 is 15 amino acids. V shed 7 bases and J shed 5 bases, with 18 bases lying between them. DNA for the CDR3: TGTGCCAGTACCCCGAACGGGGGCGCAGATCAGCCCCAGCATTTT. Its protein product is CASTPNGGADQPQHF.

This sequence joins TRBV29-1 and TRBJ1-1, with a tentative D call TRBD1 (6 bases). The CDR3 is made up of 13 amino acids. Trimming stripped 7 bases from V and 0 bases from J, with 12 bases between. Germline V CDR1 and CDR2: SQVTM, ANQGSEA. For the CDR3, the DNA is TGCAGCGCCTTATGGGACATGAACACTGAAGCTTTCTTT. Protein product: CSALWDMNTEAFF.

V usage is TRBV30 and J usage is TRBJ2-1, with a weak D call TRBD2 (5 bases). The CDR3 covers 16 residues. Germline V CDR1 and CDR2: GTSNPN, SVGIG (reference sequence). V was cut by 3 bases and J by 3 bases, with 18 bases left in between. Written as DNA, the CDR3 is TGTGCCTGGAGGCCCCCTCGCGGGTCCTTCTACAATGAGCAGTTCTTC. Translating it yields CAWRPPRGSFYNEQFF.